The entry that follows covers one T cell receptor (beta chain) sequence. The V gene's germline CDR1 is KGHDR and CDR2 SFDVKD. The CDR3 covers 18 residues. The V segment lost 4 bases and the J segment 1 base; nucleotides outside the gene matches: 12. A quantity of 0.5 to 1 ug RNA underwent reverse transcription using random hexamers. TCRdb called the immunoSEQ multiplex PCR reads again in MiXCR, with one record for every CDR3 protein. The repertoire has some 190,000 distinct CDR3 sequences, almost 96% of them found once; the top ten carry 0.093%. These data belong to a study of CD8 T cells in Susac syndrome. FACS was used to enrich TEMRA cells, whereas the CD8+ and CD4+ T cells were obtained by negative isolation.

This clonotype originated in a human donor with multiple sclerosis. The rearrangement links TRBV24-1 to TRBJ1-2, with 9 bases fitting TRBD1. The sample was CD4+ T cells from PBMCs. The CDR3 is CATSDTRRGTGSNYGYTF. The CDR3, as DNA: TGTGCCACCAGTGACACCCGCCGTGGGACAGGGAGTAACTATGGCTACACCTTC.